This TCR beta chain is drawn from a study of CD8 T cells in Susac syndrome. The CDR3 runs 14 residues. Trimming cost V 5 bases and J 5 bases, with 14 bases left between them. Germline-derived CDR1 and CDR2 are SNHLY and FYNNEI. From blood CD8+ and CD4+ T cells, TCR beta sequences were generated. With random hexamers, reverse transcription was performed on about 0.45 to 1 ug of RNA. TCRdb used MiXCR to reprocess the immunoSEQ multiplex PCR reads, holding one entry per CDR3 protein. The profile shows over 150,000 distinct CDR3 sequences, more than 95% of them singletons. Regarding this clonotype: What it binds is unknown.

Study conclusions and caveats: Expansion of clones was not seen in the CD4+ T cell repertoires of Susac syndrome.

V and J are TRBV2 and TRBJ2-3, with D perhaps TRBD1 or TRBD2 (5 bases each). This TCR was recovered from a human donor with Susac syndrome. The sequencing sample was made of CD4+ T cells from PBMCs. DNA for the CDR3: TGTGCCAGCAGTTGGGACGCTTCTGGAGATACGCAGTATTTT. Protein: CASSWDASGDTQYF.